This is a list of T cell receptor beta chains from one sample in a study of T cell responses to AZD1222 COVID-19 vaccine. TCRdb's table, derived via immunoSEQ multiplex PCR, lists solely in-frame clones and lacks some. The table includes under 200,000 clones, about 90% detected once. This material consisted of peripheral blood, taken on day 0 of AZD1222 vaccination. These TCRs come from an adult in good health. Each CDR3 is given with its conserved first and last residue. D genes are given only for firm matches. Clone size, where shown, is once, few, many, or a class for clones that have expanded.

j_call clone_size v_call d_call cdr3_nt cdr3_aa
TRBJ1-3 few TRBV30 . TGTGCCTGGAGACGGAGGAGTACCATATATTTT CAWRRRSTIYF
TRBJ1-4 . TRBV10-3 . TGTGCCATCACTCCAACGGGGGAAAAACTGTTTTTT CAITPTGEKLFF
TRBJ1-1 . TRBV7-2 . TGTGCCAGCAGCTTTAAAAAGAACACTGAAGCTTTCTTT CASSFKKNTEAFF
TRBJ2-5 . TRBV28 . TGTGCCAGCAGTTCCGGGACGGAAGAGACCCAGTACTTC CASSSGTEETQYF
TRBJ2-1 . TRBV5-1 . TGCGCATCCGAGGGGGGCGAGTACAATGAGCAGTTCTTC CASEGGEYNEQFF
TRBJ1-2 . TRBV14 TRBD1 TGTGCCAGCAGCCGGACAGGAAGGAGTGGCTACACCTTC CASSRTGRSGYTF
TRBJ2-2 . TRBV19 . TGTGCCAGTAGTATAGAGGCCTCGAACACCGGGGAGCTGTTTTTT CASSIEASNTGELFF
TRBJ1-1 . TRBV7-2 . TGTGCCAGCAGCCTGGGAGTGGGGGGGTATCTGGGAGCTTTCTTT CASSLGVGGYLGAFF
TRBJ1-2 . TRBV28 . TGTGCCAGCAGCCCCGGGGCCTATGGCTACACCTTC CASSPGAYGYTF
TRBJ1-2 . TRBV9 . TGTGCCAGCAGCGGTATGAGGGGCAGGAACTATGGCTACACCTTC CASSGMRGRNYGYTF
TRBJ2-5 . TRBV29-1 . TGCAGCCTTTGGGACACCCAAGAGACCCAGTACTTC CSLWDTQETQYF
TRBJ2-5 . TRBV3-1/TRBV3-2 . TGTGCCAGCAGACCATCTCTAATTCCCCTATACCAAGAGACCCAGTACTTC CASRPSLIPLYQETQYF
TRBJ1-5 . TRBV2 TRBD1 TGTGCCAGCTCTTTGCTCAGGGGGCTCAGCAATCAGCCCCAGCATTTT CASSLLRGLSNQPQHF
TRBJ2-5 . TRBV5-5 TRBD1 TGTGCCAGCAGCGCGACAGGGTCCGTTCAAGAGACCCAGTACTTC CASSATGSVQETQYF
TRBJ2-7 . TRBV3-1/TRBV3-2 . TGTGCCAGCAGAAGGGGGGACAGTGATTCCTACGAGCAGTACTTC CASRRGDSDSYEQYF
TRBJ2-7 . TRBV18 . TGTGCCAGCTCACCACGGCAGGGAAACTCCTACGAGCAGTACTTC CASSPRQGNSYEQYF
TRBJ1-2 . TRBV6-2/TRBV6-3 . TGTGCCAGCAGTTACAACCCTGACCGTTCTCTCTATGGCTACACCTTC CASSYNPDRSLYGYTF
TRBJ2-5 . TRBV6-5 TRBD1 TGTGCCAGCGGGACGGGGACAGGGGGCTTTGAGACCCAGTACTTC CASGTGTGGFETQYF
TRBJ1-2 . TRBV7-9 . TGTGCCAGCAGCTTAGGGGGGACCTCCTTGGGCTATGGCTACACCTTC CASSLGGTSLGYGYTF
TRBJ1-1 . TRBV15 . TGTGCCACTCAAAGGGAATTTGTTGGGGGAACTGAAGCTTTCTTT CATQREFVGGTEAFF
TRBJ2-7 once TRBV4-3 TRBD2 TGCGCCAGCAGCCGACGGCCTAGCGGTAACAACGAGCAGTACTTC CASSRRPSGNNEQYF
TRBJ1-2 . TRBV28 . TGTGCCAGCCATGACGGGGGGGATTCTTACTATGGCTACACCTTC CASHDGGDSYYGYTF
TRBJ2-7 . TRBV6-1 . TGTGCCAGCAGTGGACCCGGTGGATGGTCCTCCTACGAGCAGTACTTC CASSGPGGWSSYEQYF
TRBJ2-3 . TRBV10-1 TRBD1 TGCGCCAGCAGTAATTCCCAGGGGGCAGGCACAGATACGCAGTATTTT CASSNSQGAGTDTQYF
TRBJ1-1 . TRBV5-5 . TGTGCCAGCAGCTTGGCAGTCACTGAAGCTTTCTTT CASSLAVTEAFF
TRBJ1-2 . TRBV30 . TGTGCCTGGAGTGTACCGGGAGGCTACACCTTC CAWSVPGGYTF
TRBJ2-5 . TRBV10-3 . TGTGCCATCACGAGGGACCGGGAAGAGACCCAGTACTTC CAITRDREETQYF
TRBJ1-6 . TRBV19 TRBD1 TGTGCTCCTAAGTGGGGACAGGTAACCAATTCACCCCTCCACTTT CAPKWGQVTNSPLHF
TRBJ1-6 . TRBV11-2 . TGTGCCAGCAGCCGATCCTTGGACGGCAGCTCCTATAATTCACCCCTCCACTTT CASSRSLDGSSYNSPLHF
TRBJ1-1 . TRBV19 . TGTGCCAGTAGTATAGGCGTCGGCAGGGCTGAAGCTTTCTTT CASSIGVGRAEAFF
TRBJ1-2 . TRBV18 TRBD1 TGTGCCAGCTTCGCGGGACAGGGATTCTATGGCTACACCTTC CASFAGQGFYGYTF
TRBJ1-1 . TRBV5-1 . TGCGCCAGCAGCGAAGCAGGGAGCTCCAACACTGAAGCTTTCTTT CASSEAGSSNTEAFF
TRBJ1-6 . TRBV25-1 . TGTGCCAGCAGTGATCCCCCCCAAAATTCACCCCTCCACTTT CASSDPPQNSPLHF
TRBJ2-3 . TRBV7-9 TRBD2 TGTGCCAGCAGCGCCCCTGGGCCAGCGGGGGGCAAAGATACGCAGTATTTT CASSAPGPAGGKDTQYF
TRBJ2-2 . TRBV6-2/TRBV6-3 TRBD2 TGTGCCAGCAGTCCCACTAGCGGGGGGACCGGGGAGCTGTTTTTT CASSPTSGGTGELFF
TRBJ1-1 . TRBV10-2 . TGCGCCAGCAGTGGGGGGGAATTGGTGAACACTGAAGCTTTCTTT CASSGGELVNTEAFF
TRBJ2-1 . TRBV27 . TGTGCCAGCAGTTGGGGGGGGCACAATGAGCAGTTCTTC CASSWGGHNEQFF
TRBJ1-1 . TRBV5-4 TRBD1 TGTGCCAGCAGCTTGGCAGGGACAGTCATGAACACTGAAGCTTTCTTT CASSLAGTVMNTEAFF
TRBJ1-1 . TRBV7-8 . TGTGCCAGCAGCTTAGGGGCCGGGACGGGTGAAGCTTTCTTT CASSLGAGTGEAFF
TRBJ1-2 . TRBV7-2 TRBD1 TGTGCCAGCAGCCTATCCGGGACAGGGGGCCATGGCTACACCTTC CASSLSGTGGHGYTF
TRBJ1-3 . TRBV30 . TGTGCCTGGAGTTATCAAACTGGAAACACCATATATTTT CAWSYQTGNTIYF
TRBJ1-1 . TRBV27 . TGTGCCAGCAGTTTAGCGGCCCCGGGGCCTGAAGCTTTCTTT CASSLAAPGPEAFF
TRBJ2-7 . TRBV5-4 . TGTGCCAGCAGCTTGGGGGGACAATACGAGCAGTACTTC CASSLGGQYEQYF
TRBJ2-3 . TRBV2 . TGTGCCAGCAGCCCGACTGAAAACACAGATACGCAGTATTTT CASSPTENTDTQYF
TRBJ1-5 . TRBV29-1 . TGCAGCGTTGAAATTGGGGGTAGCAATCAGCCCCAGCATTTT CSVEIGGSNQPQHF
TRBJ1-2 . TRBV19 . TGTGCCAGTAGTCCCGGCGGGAACTATGGCTACACCTTC CASSPGGNYGYTF
TRBJ1-5 . TRBV18 . TGTGCCAGCTCACCAACAGCGGGCCCCTATCAGCCCCAGCATTTT CASSPTAGPYQPQHF
TRBJ1-4 . TRBV28 . TGTGCCAGCAGTTTTAATTCCGGGACGGTAAATGAAAAACTGTTTTTT CASSFNSGTVNEKLFF
TRBJ1-3 . TRBV7-2 . TGTGCCAGCAGCTCCCCCCCCGGGAGAGGAAACACCATATATTTT CASSSPPGRGNTIYF
TRBJ1-6 . TRBV25-1 . TGTGCCAGCAGTGAATCCGGGGGGATTAATTCACCCCTCCACTTT CASSESGGINSPLHF
TRBJ1-5 . TRBV4-1 TRBD1 TGCGCCAGCAGCCAGGATGGGACAGGCGGTAATCAGCCCCAGCATTTT CASSQDGTGGNQPQHF
TRBJ2-3 . TRBV7-8 . TGTGCCAGCAGCCCTGACGCGACAGGCAGCACAGATACGCAGTATTTT CASSPDATGSTDTQYF
TRBJ2-1 . TRBV7-9 TRBD2 TGTGCCAGCAGCCCCTACGGGGGGGTAAGTGAGCAGTTCTTC CASSPYGGVSEQFF
TRBJ2-7 . TRBV5-6 . TGTGCCAGCAGCAATTCGGGCAGCCCCTACGAGCAGTACTTC CASSNSGSPYEQYF
TRBJ1-1 . TRBV10-3 TRBD1 TGTGCCATCAGTAAATCAGGGGGTATCAACGGCACTGAAGCTTTCTTT CAISKSGGINGTEAFF